What follows describes a single TCR beta chain. Produced via immunoSEQ multiplex PCR; TCRdb's table is partial and in-frame only. The profile shows 450,000 to 550,000 clones, approximately 90% of them singletons. The CDR3 covers 12 residues. V was clipped by 7 bases and J by 10 bases, with 16 bases between them. CDR1 and CDR2 from the germline V gene are MNHEY and SVGAGI. This specimen comes from a study of Ad26.COV2.S vaccination and SARS-CoV-2 variants. Treatment reported: some 20 received Ad26.COV2.S at low or high dose, single or two shots; about 5 received placebo; per-sample allocation not given. The samples were gathered on day 63 after the first injection of vaccine or placebo.

This sequence originates from a person aged 18-60 years who received the Ad26.COV2.S COVID-19 vaccine or a placebo. V is TRBV6-5 and J is TRBJ1-1; D possibly corresponds to TRBD1 (5 bases). The input for sequencing was peripheral blood, taken in a trial of Ad26.COV2.S vaccine versus placebo. The CDR3 DNA reads as TGTGCCAGCACCTCCACCCAGGGAGTAGCTTTCTTT. This translates into CASTSTQGVAFF.